A single sample is the source of the 21 T cell receptor beta chains below, sequenced in a study of blood T cell repertoires in COVID-19. Only in-frame clones appear in the TCRdb table, and some are missing; sequencing was by immunoSEQ multiplex PCR. The sample includes a few hundred thousand clones, more than 70% seen only once; the top ten take about 1%. The sample consisted of peripheral blood. The receptor set was obtained from a woman between 35 and 50 years old who had recovered from COVID-19.

In this sample, this clone turned up once. This chain uses TRBV24-1 with TRBJ2-2; D is possibly TRBD1 (6 bases). V was clipped by 8 bases and J by 5 bases, with 11 bases between them. The CDR3 contains 13 residues. Germline V lookup: CDR1 KGHDR, CDR2 SFDVKD. The CDR3 sequence: CATTTGWTGELFF. The CDR3 bases are TGTGCCACCACCACAGGGTGGACCGGGGAGCTGTTTTTT.

V and J are TRBV7-2 and TRBJ2-1; 8 bases agree with TRBD1. CDR3 size: 15 residues. V dropped 5 bases and J dropped 6; count of bases not matched to a gene: 9. Per the germline V gene, CDR1 is SGHTA and CDR2 is FQGNSA. CDR3 in amino acids: CASSADRGEVNEQFF. Here the CDR3 DNA reads TGTGCCAGCAGCGCCGACAGGGGAGAAGTCAATGAGCAGTTCTTC.

The chain is built from TRBV9 and TRBJ2-3; TRBD2 is a possible D gene (5 bases). Germline CDR1 SGDLS, CDR2 YYNGEE. The V end was cut by 4 bases, the J end by 1 base, with 10 bases between. This CDR3 is 14 amino acids long. The CDR3 loop is CASSRERGTDTQYF. Here the CDR3 DNA reads TGTGCCAGCAGCCGGGAAAGGGGCACAGATACGCAGTATTTT.

This sequence joins TRBV7-3 and TRBJ2-5; 7 bases line up with TRBD1. The CDR3 runs to 15 residues. Per germline, CDR1 SGHTA and CDR2 FQGTGA. With V trimmed by 3 bases and J by 5 bases, 9 bases remained unmatched. The DNA of the CDR3 is TGTGCCAGCAGCTTGGGGGTAGGGGGCGGGGAGACCCAGTACTTC. Residues: CASSLGVGGGETQYF.

V and J are TRBV4-1 and TRBJ2-3, with 12 bases fitting TRBD2. The germline CDR1 and CDR2 sequences are MGHRA and YSYEKL. J gave up 0 bases and V 4 bases, and 2 bases lay outside the gene matches. This CDR3 has 16 amino acids. The CDR3: CASSPGTSGSTDTQYF. The DNA for the CDR3 is TGCGCCAGCAGCCCCGGGACTAGCGGGAGCACAGATACGCAGTATTTT.

V usage is TRBV28 and J usage is TRBJ2-2; D is perhaps TRBD1 (6 bases). Trimming removed 4 bases at V and 6 bases at J, with 15 bases between. The CDR3 covers 15 residues. CDR1 and CDR2 (germline): MDHEN, SYDVKM. In DNA form, the CDR3 reads TGTGCCAGCAGTTGGGGGCAGGTGGGGTCCGGGGAGCTGTTTTTT. Encoded protein: CASSWGQVGSGELFF. Complete variable domain (other parts from reference TRBV28 and TRBJ2-2): DVKVTQSSRYLVKRTGEKVFLECVQDMDHENMFWYRQDPGLGLRLIYFSYDVKMKEKGDIPEGYSVSREKKERFSLILESASTNQTSMYLCASSWGQVGSGELFFGEGSRLTVL.

V gene TRBV30 combines with J gene TRBJ1-1; D may be TRBD1 (5 bases). CDR3 length: 17 residues. Germline CDR1 GTSNPN, CDR2 SVGIG (reference sequence). V was cut by 0 bases and J by 0 bases, with 17 bases left in between. The CDR3 coding sequence is TGTGCCTGGAGTGTTTGGGCCCCTGGCAGGGTGAACACTGAAGCTTTCTTT. Amino acid sequence: CAWSVWAPGRVNTEAFF.

This clone was detected a few times. This sample also contains other DNA sequences that code for the same CDR3. The chain carries TRBV7-3 and TRBJ2-3, with TRBD2 identical over 7 bases. CDR3 length equals 14 residues. Per germline, CDR1 SGHTA and CDR2 FQGTGA. V lost 5 bases, J lost 1 base, and 3 bases stayed unmatched. The CDR3 nucleotides read TGTGCCAGCAGCCCTGGGGGGGGCACAGATACGCAGTATTTT. It codes for CASSPGGGTDTQYF.

V usage is TRBV18 and J usage is TRBJ2-5; possibly TRBD2 for D (6 bases). This CDR3 spans 14 amino acids. The V gene lost 6 bases and the J gene lost 2 bases, with 13 bases spanning the gap. Germline V gene data show CDR1 as KGHSH and CDR2 as LQKENI. CDR3 sequence: CASSLGGLQETQYF. The CDR3 DNA follows: TGTGCCAGCTCCCTGGGAGGCCTACAAGAGACCCAGTACTTC.

The rearrangement uses TRBV28 and TRBJ2-3, with TRBD2 matching 11 bases. This CDR3 is built from 16 residues. Unmatched junction bases numbered 4, after V lost 4 bases and J lost 1 base. The V gene's germline CDR1 is MDHEN and CDR2 SYDVKM. CDR3 DNA sequence: TGTGCCAGCAGTTCCGGGACTAGCGGACGCACAGATACGCAGTATTTT. Translation gives CASSSGTSGRTDTQYF.

The rearrangement uses TRBV5-5 and TRBJ1-1, with a possible D match to TRBD1 (6 bases). The V gene lost 1 base and the J gene lost 3 bases, with 10 bases spanning the gap. Per germline, CDR1 SGHKS and CDR2 YYEKEE (reference sequence). The CDR3 runs to 14 residues. The CDR3, as DNA: TGTGCCAGCAGCTTGTCAGGGGACCACACTGAAGCTTTCTTT. This translates into CASSLSGDHTEAFF.

The genes are TRBV30 and TRBJ1-2; D may be TRBD1 (6 bases). Trimming stripped 2 bases from V and 7 bases from J, with 14 bases between. The CDR3 covers 13 residues. Germline V gene lookup returns CDR1 GTSNPN and CDR2 SVGIG (reference sequence). The CDR3 DNA follows: TGTGCCTGGAGTCGGGGGGGCGCTTTTGGCTACACCTTC. Its protein is CAWSRGGAFGYTF.

This rearrangement joins TRBV11-3 to TRBJ1-1; 8 positions match TRBD1. V dropped 4 bases and J dropped 3; count of bases not matched to a gene: 4. Looked up from germline, CDR1 is SGHNT and CDR2 is YENEEA. The CDR3 contains 14 residues. The chain's CDR3 is CASSSGQGDTEAFF. CDR3 coding DNA: TGTGCCAGCAGCTCAGGACAGGGAGACACTGAAGCTTTCTTT.

This clone was recorded once. The genes are TRBV19 and TRBJ2-3; 11 bases line up with TRBD1. V lost 5 bases, J lost 4 bases, and 14 bases stayed unmatched. The CDR3 extends over 18 amino acids. Germline V gives CDR1 LNHDA, CDR2 SQIVND (reference sequence). The CDR3 sequence: CASSRRNRGTGGADTQYF. CDR3 nucleotide sequence: TGTGCCAGTAGTCGCCGGAACCGGGGGACAGGGGGGGCAGATACGCAGTATTTT.

This chain links TRBV9 with TRBJ1-4; D is perhaps TRBD1 (6 bases). Germline V gene data show CDR1 as SGDLS and CDR2 as YYNGEE. The V end lost 4 bases, the J end lost 4 bases, and 11 bases lay between the germline ends. The CDR3 length is 14 residues. The CDR3, as DNA: TGTGCCAGCAGCCCGGGGACAAATAATGAAAAACTGTTTTTT. It specifies CASSPGTNNEKLFF.

This chain joins TRBV7-3 and TRBJ2-6, with D unclear. V lost 5 bases to trimming and J lost 6 bases, with 11 bases between them. This CDR3 is 14 amino acids long. CDR1 and CDR2 from the germline V gene are SGHTA and FQGTGA. In DNA, the CDR3 is TGTGCCAGCAGCCCGACGACAACGGCCAACGTCCTGACTTTC. As protein: CASSPTTTANVLTF. The full variable domain, completed using reference TRBV7-3 and TRBJ2-6, is GAGVSQTPSNKVTEKGKYVELRCDPISGHTALYWYRQSLGQGPEFLIYFQGTGAADDSGLPNDRFFAVRPEGSVSTLKIQRTERGDSAVYLCASSPTTTANVLTFGAGSRLTVL.

The chain combines TRBV7-2 with TRBJ1-2; D not resolved. The germline V gene has CDR1 SGHTA and CDR2 FQGNSA. V was trimmed by 3 bases and J by 7 bases, leaving 9 bases between them. This CDR3 is 12 amino acids long. The DNA for the CDR3 is TGTGCCAGCAGCTTTCACTCAGGTGGCTACACCTTC. Amino acids: CASSFHSGGYTF.

The chain recombines TRBV5-1 with TRBJ1-2, with D possibly matching TRBD1 (5 bases). CDR1 and CDR2 from the germline V gene are SGHRS and YFSETQ. The CDR3 is 13 amino acids. V lost 0 bases to trimming and J lost 7 bases, with 10 bases between them. CDR3 loop: CASSLGAGVGYTF. The CDR3 bases are TGCGCCAGCAGCTTGGGTGCGGGGGTTGGCTACACCTTC.

The V call is TRBV11-1, the J call TRBJ2-1, with 7 bases aligning to TRBD2. V lost 3 bases and J lost 6; bases outside the gene matches: 8. Germline V gives CDR1 SGHAT, CDR2 FQDESV (reference sequence). There are 15 residues in the CDR3. The CDR3 here is CASSFGLAESNEQFF. DNA of the CDR3: TGTGCCAGCAGCTTTGGGCTAGCGGAGAGCAATGAGCAGTTCTTC.

V usage is TRBV27 and J usage is TRBJ2-1; 12 positions agree with TRBD2. Germline lookup yields CDR1 MNHEY and CDR2 SMNVEV (reference sequence). This CDR3 is 16 amino acids long. After removal of 11 bases from V and 6 bases from J, the junction contained 14 bases not matched to a gene. CDR3 bases: TGTGCCGCCTGGACTAGCGGGACACTCGGCGGCAATGAGCAGTTCTTC. Protein product: CAAWTSGTLGGNEQFF.

CDR3 in DNA: TGTGCCAGCAGCCCACGGGGTTCGAACACTGAAGCTTTCTTT. This encodes CASSPRGSNTEAFF. The chain employs TRBV11-3 and TRBJ1-1; no definite D call. This CDR3 is 14 amino acids long. The V end lost 5 bases, the J end lost 1 base, and 11 bases lay between the germline ends. In germline, CDR1 is SGHNT, CDR2 YENEEA.